These 19 T cell receptor beta chains came from one sample sequenced in a study of CD8+ T cells in alopecia areata. This sample's treatment: oral pan-JAK inhibitor, 5-10 mg twice daily. Alopecia areata patients had lesional scalp punch biopsies and peripheral blood taken from them. Sequencing used cDNA as its template, made by extracting RNA and reverse transcribing it. Assay: immunoSEQ multiplex PCR; the TCRdb copy retains only in-frame clones and omits some. The table shows some 4,800 clones, with approximately 90% occurring only once. Here the sequenced sample was skin, taken at week 4, from a patient treated with tofacitinib. These TCRs come from a human donor with alopecia areata.

This sequence joins TRBV19 and TRBJ2-7; D is unclear. The CDR3 covers 15 residues. The germline V gene encodes CDR1 LNHDA and CDR2 SQIVND (reference sequence). V was trimmed by 4 bases and J by 5 bases, leaving 18 bases between them. The CDR3 region has the DNA TGTGCCAGTAGTAACCTTAAGTCCCGATTCGACGAGCAGTACTTC. Encoded protein: CASSNLKSRFDEQYF.

V and J are TRBV5-1 and TRBJ2-7; a weak D match, TRBD1 (5 bases). The CDR3 totals 14 residues. In germline, CDR1 is SGHRS, CDR2 YFSETQ. V was trimmed by 4 bases and J by 5 bases, leaving 16 bases between them. The CDR3 sequence: CASSLTPGRDEQYF. Written as DNA, the CDR3 is TGCGCCAGCAGCCTAACCCCAGGGCGAGACGAGCAGTACTTC.

The V gene is TRBV7-3, the J gene TRBJ1-6; no clear D gene. This CDR3 has 16 amino acids. CDR1 is SGHTA and CDR2 is FQGTGA in the germline V gene. Trimming took 5 bases from V and 3 from J, leaving 14 bases between them. The CDR3: CASSQPTSRYNSPLHF. The CDR3 DNA sequence: TGTGCCAGCAGCCAACCAACCTCCCGCTATAATTCACCCCTCCACTTT.

The rearrangement uses TRBV5-1 and TRBJ1-1, with no clear D. The length of the CDR3 is 15 residues. V was trimmed by 0 bases and J by 5 bases, leaving 14 bases between them. Germline V gene sequence: CDR1 SGHRS, CDR2 YFSETQ. The CDR3 loop is CASSLDSNGETEAFF. The CDR3 bases are TGCGCCAGCAGCTTGGATTCTAATGGGGAAACTGAAGCTTTCTTT.

This clone was detected a few times. The genes are TRBV5-4 and TRBJ2-1; D may be TRBD1 (5 bases). Germline V CDR1 and CDR2: SGHNT, YYREEE (reference sequence). The CDR3 extends over 14 amino acids. V lost 1 base to trimming and J lost 1 base, with 6 bases between them. For the CDR3, the DNA is TGTGCCAGCAGCTTGAGGGGTTCCTACAATGAGCAGTTCTTC. Protein sequence: CASSLRGSYNEQFF.

This rearrangement joins TRBV2 to TRBJ2-2, with D maybe TRBD2 (6 bases). The CDR3 extends over 16 amino acids. Germline V gene lookup returns CDR1 SNHLY and CDR2 FYNNEI. V was trimmed by 8 bases and J by 0 bases, leaving 16 bases between them. The chain's CDR3 is CASSKEGLTNTGELFF. DNA for the CDR3: TGTGCCAGCTCAAAGGAGGGACTTACGAACACCGGGGAGCTGTTTTTT.

This clone was seen more than once but under ten times. The chain recombines TRBV29-1 with TRBJ2-1, with D possibly matching TRBD1 (5 bases). The CDR3 totals 14 residues. The V end lost 0 bases, the J end lost 6 bases, and 12 bases lay between the germline ends. In germline, CDR1 is SQVTM, CDR2 ANQGSEA. CDR3 nucleotides: TGCAGCGTTGAAGATCTGAAGGGGTTCAATGAGCAGTTCTTC. Translated: CSVEDLKGFNEQFF.

This rearrangement joins TRBV7-2 to TRBJ1-4, with a possible D match to TRBD1 (6 bases). CDR3 length equals 12 residues. The germline gives CDR1 SGHTA, CDR2 FQGNSA. Deletions cut 5 bases from V and 8 bases from J, with 9 bases between. The DNA for the CDR3 is TGTGCCAGCAGCCAAACAGGGGAAAAACTGTTTTTT. Amino acid sequence: CASSQTGEKLFF.

CDR3 bases: TGTGCCTGGACGACCGTCAGCGGGGGGGCATACACCGGGGAGCTGTTTTTT. It translates to CAWTTVSGGAYTGELFF. V is TRBV30 and J is TRBJ2-2; 10 positions agree with TRBD2. Germline V gene lookup returns CDR1 GTSNPN and CDR2 SVGIG (reference sequence). The V gene end was trimmed by 4 bases and the J gene end by 3 bases; junction bases not matched to a gene: 11. The CDR3 runs 17 residues.

This sequence joins TRBV11-1 and TRBJ2-3; 8 nucleotides align to TRBD1. CDR3 length: 18 amino acids. V shed 2 bases and J 3 bases; nucleotides not matched to a gene: 13. The germline V gene has CDR1 SGHAT and CDR2 FQDESV (reference sequence). CDR3 in amino acids: CASSLFKGTGSGTDTQYF. CDR3 DNA: TGTGCCAGCAGCTTATTTAAAGGGACAGGTTCTGGTACAGATACGCAGTATTTT.

Only one count was recorded for this clone. This rearrangement joins TRBV6-5 to TRBJ1-2, with a possible D match to TRBD1 (5 bases). This CDR3 comprises 15 residues. The ends were cut back, 0 bases at V and 3 bases at J, with 11 bases in the middle. Germline-derived CDR1 and CDR2 are MNHEY and SVGAGI. As DNA, the CDR3 is TGTGCCAGCAGTTACTCACCAGGAGGGGACTATGGCTACACCTTC. Protein product: CASSYSPGGDYGYTF.

This clone is labeled large. The rearrangement links TRBV28 to TRBJ2-4; possibly TRBD1 for D (6 bases). Trimming removed 8 bases at V and 10 bases at J, with 21 bases between. Germline V CDR1 and CDR2: MDHEN, SYDVKM. The CDR3 totals 14 residues. CDR3 sequence reads: CASSPNQGLLIQYF. CDR3 nucleotide sequence: TGTGCCAGCTCCCCTAATCAGGGGCTTTTAATTCAGTACTTC.

This clone was seen only a few times. The CDR3 DNA reads TGTGCCAGCAGGCAGCACGACAGGATATCCTATGGCTACACCTTC. Amino acids: CASRQHDRISYGYTF. The rearrangement uses TRBV6-6 and TRBJ1-2; tentatively, D is TRBD1 (6 bases). The CDR3 contains 15 residues. Germline loops: CDR1 MNHNY, CDR2 SVGAGI (reference sequence). Trimming stripped 6 bases from V and 4 bases from J, with 18 bases between.

The chain is built from TRBV25-1 and TRBJ2-1, with 12 nucleotides matching TRBD2. Germline values: CDR1 MGHDK, CDR2 SYGVNS. Losses at the gene ends were 5 bases for V and 2 bases for J; bases not matched to a gene: 10. The CDR3 is 18 residues long. This chain's CDR3 is CASSPASGGAKPYNEQFF. CDR3 sequence (DNA): TGTGCCAGCAGTCCGGCTAGCGGGGGGGCCAAGCCCTACAATGAGCAGTTCTTC.

The chain carries TRBV19 and TRBJ2-6; D call uncertain. With 3 bases removed from V and 0 bases from J, the gap between germline ends came to 9 bases. CDR1 and CDR2 from the germline V gene are LNHDA and SQIVND (reference sequence). The CDR3 totals 16 residues. CDR3 region: CASSMGSSSGANVLTF. As DNA, the CDR3 is TGTGCCAGTAGTATGGGCAGCAGCTCTGGGGCCAACGTCCTGACTTTC.

The CDR3 DNA follows: TGTGCCAGCAGCCCAAGGACTCACGGCAGCTACGAGCAGTACTTC. As protein: CASSPRTHGSYEQYF. This rearrangement joins TRBV7-9 to TRBJ2-7; TRBD2 is a possible D gene (5 bases). Trimming shortened V by 5 bases and J by 3 bases, and 17 bases separated the two germline ends. Germline lookup yields CDR1 SEHNR and CDR2 FQNEAQ (reference sequence). The CDR3 is 15 residues long. The variable domain in full, with the rest retrieved from reference TRBV7-9 and TRBJ2-7, is DTGVSQNPRHKITKRGQNVTFRCDPISEHNRLYWYRQTLGQGPEFLTYFQNEAQLEKSRLLSDRFSAERPKGSFSTLEIQRTEQGDSAMYLCASSPRTHGSYEQYFGPGTRLTVT.

The V gene is TRBV6-5, the J gene TRBJ2-2; TRBD1 matches 8 bases. The CDR3 runs 13 residues. Trimming removed 4 bases from V and 7 bases from J; junction bases left unmatched: 2. Germline V lookup: CDR1 MNHEY, CDR2 SVGAGI. CDR3: CASSSQGVGELFF. The CDR3, as DNA: TGTGCCAGCAGTTCACAGGGGGTCGGGGAGCTGTTTTTT.

The rearrangement links TRBV2 to TRBJ2-7; 11 bases are a match to TRBD2. V was clipped by 4 bases and J by 6 bases; unmatched bases: 5. This CDR3 contains 14 residues. Germline CDR1 reads SNHLY; CDR2 reads FYNNEI. The CDR3 coding sequence is TGTGCCAGCAGTGTTTCTAGCGGGGGGCCCGAGCAGTACTTC. The encoded protein is CASSVSSGGPEQYF.

The chain couples TRBV29-1 to TRBJ2-5, with TRBD1 matching 7 bases. The last part of the DNA fits TRBJ2-7 better; the J call may be wrong. This CDR3 is built from 13 residues. Germline V gives CDR1 SQVTM, CDR2 ANQGSEA. For the CDR3, the DNA is TGCAGCGTTGACCACCAGCCAGGGGGCGAGCAGTACTTC. Translation: CSVDHQPGGEQYF.